This TCR beta chain derives from a study of cytomegalovirus exposure and HLA in healthy donors. About the study: Around 86 million unique TCRs, all from HLA-typed donors, were included in an early release of the data. Most donors, more than 80% of over 300 genotyped, fell in the Caucasian-associated ancestry cluster. Broader study findings: The study carried out a later analysis of TCR beta sequences. It associated 15,000 to 20,000 of them with specific HLA alleles at a false discovery rate of 0.05. In an earlier analysis, productive rearrangement rates for most beta V segments clustered near 87% or 30%.

PCR was performed using 60 Vbeta and 13 Jbeta primers. Sequenced by immunoSEQ multiplex PCR; TCRdb stores in-frame clones only, minus some. The repertoire holds 100,000 to 150,000 clones, with approximately 80% as singletons. Germline V lookup: CDR1 SGHNT, CDR2 YYREEE (reference sequence). V lost 3 bases and J lost 4; bases outside the gene matches: 5. This CDR3 is 16 amino acids long. About this clone itself: Its antigen is as yet unknown.

This clonotype originated in a female donor in good health and CMV-seronegative. This chain uses TRBV5-4 with TRBJ2-2; 11 bases are shared with TRBD1. Sequencing was done on a sample of PBMCs. CDR3 residues: CASSSGGTGGTGELFF. The DNA for the CDR3 is TGTGCCAGCAGCTCAGGGGGGACAGGGGGCACCGGGGAGCTGTTTTTT.